These 10 T cell receptor beta chains came from one sample sequenced in a study of blood T cell repertoires in COVID-19. Produced via immunoSEQ multiplex PCR; TCRdb's table is partial and in-frame only. The data show about 300,000 clones, with 80% to 90% seen just once and 6.4% held by the top ten. Sequencing was done on a sample of peripheral blood. Receptor source: a young man who had recovered from COVID-19.

The rearrangement joins TRBV9 to TRBJ1-1; TRBD1 agrees at 7 bases. Germline assignment: CDR1 SGDLS and CDR2 YYNGEE. Trimming removed 4 bases from V and 4 bases from J; junction bases left unmatched: 10. The CDR3 covers 15 residues. The DNA for the CDR3 is TGTGCCAGCAGCCCACAGGGGAACGGTGTCACTGAAGCTTTCTTT. Translating it yields CASSPQGNGVTEAFF.

This chain links TRBV7-4 with TRBJ2-3; 15 nucleotides match TRBD2. This CDR3 is 19 amino acids long. Looked up from germline, CDR1 is SGHVT and CDR2 is SQSDAQ. The V and J ends lost 1 base and 5 bases, in that order; junction bases with no gene match: 10. The CDR3 protein is CASSLEGLGTSGRRDTQYF. The CDR3 DNA is TGTGCCAGCAGCTTAGAGGGCCTGGGGACTAGCGGGAGGAGAGATACGCAGTATTTT. The whole variable domain, filled in from reference TRBV7-4 and TRBJ2-3, reads GAGVSQSPRYKVAKRGRDVALRCDSISGHVTLYWYRQTLGQGSEVLTYSQSDAQRDKSGRPSGRFSAERPERSVSTLKIQRTEQGDSAVYLCASSLEGLGTSGRRDTQYFGPGTRLTVL.

The chain joins TRBV9 to TRBJ2-1, with TRBD2 matching over 9 bases. Germline trimming cut 0 bases from V and 5 bases from J; bases unmatched to any gene: 3. CDR1 and CDR2 (germline): SGDLS, YYNGEE. The CDR3 runs to 15 residues. The CDR3 spells CASSVAPSGNNEQFF. DNA for the CDR3: TGTGCCAGCAGCGTAGCCCCTAGCGGGAACAATGAGCAGTTCTTC.

The V gene is TRBV5-1, the J gene TRBJ2-1; the D gene is possibly TRBD1 (6 bases). CDR3 size: 16 residues. V was shortened by 0 bases and J by 4 bases, with 14 bases between the two germline ends. CDR1 is SGHRS, CDR2 YFSETQ, per germline. The CDR3 is CASSLGVGGIYNEQFF. CDR3 DNA: TGCGCCAGCAGCTTGGGGGTAGGGGGAATTTACAATGAGCAGTTCTTC.

The gene calls are TRBV10-3 and TRBJ1-2, with 7 bases fitting TRBD1. Germline V gene data show CDR1 as ENHRY and CDR2 as SYGVKD. CDR3 length equals 14 residues. The ends lost 11 bases at V and 7 bases at J; junction bases unmatched: 16. This chain's CDR3 is CAAQTTHRGSGYTF. The CDR3 DNA reads TGTGCCGCCCAAACGACCCACAGGGGTAGTGGCTACACCTTC.

The V gene is TRBV4-1, the J gene TRBJ1-6; perhaps TRBD1 as D (5 bases). V lost 4 bases, J lost 4 bases, and 8 bases lay in between. Germline CDR1 and CDR2: MGHRA and YSYEKL. CDR3 size: 14 residues. The CDR3 here is CASSPQEYNSPLHF. The CDR3 nucleotides read TGCGCCAGCAGCCCACAGGAGTATAATTCACCCCTCCACTTT.

V gene TRBV5-1 combines with J gene TRBJ2-7; D perhaps matches TRBD1 (5 bases). Trimming left V 0 bases short and J 7 bases short, with 5 bases between. CDR1 and CDR2 (germline): SGHRS, YFSETQ. There are 11 residues in the CDR3. CDR3 residues: CASSLGTEQYF. As DNA, the CDR3 is TGCGCCAGCAGCTTGGGGACAGAGCAGTACTTC.

J is TRBJ1-1 and V is TRBV5-1; D gene uncertain. V was trimmed by 2 bases and J by 3 bases, leaving 11 bases between them. Per germline, CDR1 SGHRS and CDR2 YFSETQ. The CDR3 extends over 14 amino acids. The CDR3 DNA reads as TGCGCCAGCAGCTTTGAGGGCATATACACTGAAGCTTTCTTT. It translates to CASSFEGIYTEAFF.

This rearrangement joins TRBV10-1 to TRBJ1-1; 12 bases are a match to TRBD1. V lost 11 bases and J lost 5; bases outside the gene matches: 9. CDR3 length equals 14 residues. Germline CDR1 WNHNN, CDR2 SYGVQD (reference sequence). The chain's CDR3 is CAGRDRGHGTEAFF. CDR3 sequence (DNA): TGCGCCGGACGGGACAGGGGGCATGGGACTGAAGCTTTCTTT.

The chain couples TRBV7-6 to TRBJ1-2, with TRBD1 matching 8 bases. Germline trimming cut 1 base from V and 8 bases from J; bases unmatched to any gene: 6. CDR1 SGHVS and CDR2 FNYEAQ come from the germline V gene. The CDR3 spans 14 residues. For the CDR3, the DNA is TGTGCCAGCAGCTTAGAAGGACAGGGAGGAGGCTACACCTTC. Its protein product is CASSLEGQGGGYTF.